Listed below are T cell receptor beta chains from one sample, sequenced in a study of T cells in Graves' hyperthyroidism and ophthalmopathy. From the multiplex PCR reads, TCRdb called clonotypes with MiXCR, one entry per CDR3 protein. This sample carries about 500,000 distinct CDR3 sequences, approximately 17% of them seen once, and the ten largest clones take 17%. The sample comprised blood. These TCRs come from a young woman with Graves' ophthalmopathy. Each CDR3 is given with its conserved first and last residue. D genes are given only for firm matches. Clone size, where shown, is once, few, many, or a class for clones that have expanded.

D	V	size	J	CDR3	DNA
TRBD1	TRBV28	.	TRBJ2-5	CASSPGTGGYFQETQYF	TGTGCCAGCAGTCCCGGGACAGGGGGGTATTTCCAAGAGACCCAGTACTTC
TRBD2	TRBV27	many	TRBJ2-7	CASSPVVDSGAISYEQYF	TGTGCCAGCAGTCCCGTAGTGGATAGCGGGGCGATCTCCTACGAGCAGTACTTC
.	TRBV12-3/TRBV12-4	many	TRBJ2-3	CASSLSGQRGTDTQYF	TGTGCCAGCAGTTTATCGGGACAGCGGGGCACAGATACGCAGTATTTT
.	TRBV27	few	TRBJ1-6	CASGSWNSYSPLHF	TGTGCCAGCGGGTCGTGGAACAGTTATTCACCCCTCCACTTT
.	TRBV11-2	many	TRBJ1-2	CASSLGSGANYGYTF	TGTGCCAGCAGCTTAGGTTCAGGGGCAAACTATGGCTACACCTTC
.	TRBV5-8	many	TRBJ2-7	CASSFGISYEQYF	TGTGCCAGCAGCTTTGGCATCTCCTACGAGCAGTACTTC
TRBD2	TRBV20-1	many	TRBJ2-1	CSAASGGAYNEQFF	TGCAGTGCGGCTAGCGGGGGGGCCTACAATGAGCAGTTCTTC
.	TRBV12-3/TRBV12-4	few	TRBJ1-5	CAAGQMNQPQHF	TGTGCCGCCGGGCAGATGAATCAGCCCCAGCATTTT
TRBD2	TRBV30	few	TRBJ2-7	CAWNQGPTSGGAYEQYF	TGTGCCTGGAACCAGGGACCGACTAGCGGGGGGGCCTACGAGCAGTACTTC
.	TRBV4-3	few	TRBJ2-7	CASSQSISATYEQYF	TGCGCCAGCAGCCAATCTATATCGGCTACCTACGAGCAGTACTTC
.	TRBV27	many	TRBJ1-1	CASSLGGATTEAFF	TGTGCCAGCAGTTTAGGGGGTGCGACCACTGAAGCTTTCTTT
TRBD1	TRBV6-2/TRBV6-3	few	TRBJ1-6	CASSWGDRSSPLHF	TGTGCCAGCAGTTGGGGGGACAGGAGTTCACCCCTCCACTTT
.	TRBV14	.	TRBJ2-1	CASGQDSGIREQFF	TGTGCCAGCGGCCAAGATTCTGGGATTCGTGAGCAGTTCTTC
TRBD2	TRBV29-1	.	TRBJ2-2	CSVLTSENTGELFF	TGCAGCGTTCTGACTAGCGAGAACACCGGGGAGCTGTTTTTT
TRBD1	TRBV4-1	few	TRBJ1-2	CASSQTDRVDYGYTF	TGCGCCAGCAGCCAAACGGACAGGGTGGACTATGGCTACACCTTC
TRBD2	TRBV28	many	TRBJ2-5	CASSLSGGGETQYF	TGTGCCAGCAGTTTGTCGGGAGGAGGAGAGACCCAGTACTTC
.	TRBV2	many	TRBJ1-2	CASSFGATGRGYGYTF	TGTGCCAGCAGTTTCGGGGCTACAGGGCGGGGCTATGGCTACACCTTC
.	TRBV28	many	TRBJ1-1	CASLPQWGTEAFF	TGTGCCAGCCTCCCCCAGTGGGGGACTGAAGCTTTCTTT
.	TRBV20-1	many	TRBJ2-5	CSASAGGDQETQYF	TGCAGTGCTAGCGCAGGGGGGGATCAAGAGACCCAGTACTTC
.	TRBV28	many	TRBJ2-6	CATRGGPGANVLTF	TGTGCCACCAGGGGGGGACCTGGGGCCAACGTCCTGACTTTC
.	TRBV28	few	TRBJ2-7	CASRGLEQYF	TGTGCCAGCAGGGGGCTCGAGCAGTACTTC
.	TRBV29-1	once	TRBJ1-1	CSAHRNTEAFF	TGCAGCGCACACAGGAACACTGAAGCTTTCTTT